The text below deals with one T cell receptor (beta chain). Its antigen is currently unknown. Researchers used genomic DNA as the template to profile TCR beta VDJ and CDR3. TCRdb used MiXCR to reprocess the reads, holding one entry per CDR3 protein. This sample has approximately 170,000 distinct CDR3 sequences, with 63% found just once. This sample was included in a study of CD8+CD57+ T cells in acquired aplastic anemia. Study as a whole: Sorted CD4+ and CD8+ cell DNA averaged about 3 ug. Mean read depth for CD4+ cells from healthy donors was some 11 million. Study results and limitations: Patients and controls shared twenty-nine CD8+ CDR3 sequences, which appeared highly expressed in patients and within their immunodominant clones.

There are 14 residues in the CDR3. V was clipped by 4 bases and J by 6 bases, with 16 bases between them. The germline gives CDR1 MGHDK, CDR2 SYGVNS. The sequencing input was sorted CD4+, CD8+, or CD8+CD57+ T cells (not recorded which) from PBMCs. This TCR came from a human donor in good health. The chain employs TRBV25-1 and TRBJ2-7; either TRBD1 or TRBD2 may supply D (5 bases each). CDR3: CASSVTSGGSEQYF. CDR3 DNA: TGTGCCAGCAGTGTCACCAGTGGGGGAAGCGAGCAGTACTTC.